The source of this T cell receptor (beta chain) is a study of blood T cell repertoires in COVID-19. Repertoires were generated with immunoSEQ multiplex PCR, while TCRdb's copy carries only in-frame clones and drops some. Among about 170,000 clones listed, roughly 85% were seen once. Germline assignment: CDR1 LNHDA and CDR2 SQIVND (reference sequence). The CDR3 consists of 16 residues. Losses at the gene ends were 4 bases for V and 7 bases for J; bases not matched to a gene: 14. V and J are TRBV19 and TRBJ1-2; 8 bases agree with TRBD1. The source is a woman aged 70 to 79 in a cohort exposed to, infected with or recovered from COVID-19 (not recorded which). Material for sequencing was PBMCs or T cells enriched from blood (not recorded which). CDR3 amino acids: CASSKAGGLAVGGYTF. CDR3 DNA sequence: TGTGCCAGTAGTAAGGCAGGGGGCTTGGCGGTAGGTGGCTACACCTTC.